These T cell receptor beta chains were read from a single sample in a study of T cell responses to AZD1222 COVID-19 vaccine. TCRdb keeps only in-frame clones here, not all; method: immunoSEQ multiplex PCR. The data hold some 100,000 clones, with 80% to 90% observed a single time. The starting material was peripheral blood, obtained 28 days after the second AZD1222 dose. All receptors derive from an adult who received the AZD1222 COVID-19 vaccine. The CDR3 runs from the conserved cysteine through the conserved F or W.

J gene | V gene | CDR3 protein
TRBJ1-3 | TRBV3-1/TRBV3-2 | CASSQEGGVAASSGNTIYF
TRBJ1-5 | TRBV7-2 | CASSQQGGNQPQHF
TRBJ1-5 | TRBV28 | CASSNDRNQPQHF
TRBJ1-2 | TRBV7-2 | CASSLEGYGYTF
TRBJ1-2 | TRBV12-3/TRBV12-4 | CASDRGAGDGYTF
TRBJ2-2 | TRBV6-5 | CASSYSGTPLGGELFF
TRBJ2-5 | TRBV7-2 | CASSLVGVSSGQETQYF
TRBJ1-6 | TRBV6-5 | CASSQPGQGKSPLHF
TRBJ1-2 | TRBV5-1 | CASSLAAGKNHYGYTF
TRBJ2-7 | TRBV28 | CASSFPQGGSYEQYF
TRBJ1-1 | TRBV4-1 | CASSLEGQSTEAFF
TRBJ2-7 | TRBV18 | CASSPTSREDEQYF